Listed below are T cell receptor beta chains from one sample, sequenced in a study of T cell responses to AZD1222 COVID-19 vaccine. Profiled with immunoSEQ multiplex PCR; TCRdb holds only in-frame clones, not every one. The table records some 150,000 clones, over 75% of them present only once. The material sequenced was peripheral blood, taken 28 days after the second dose of the MenACWY control vaccine. All receptors derive from an adult who received the MenACWY meningococcal vaccine as a control. Both conserved end residues are part of each CDR3. D genes are given only for firm matches. Rows may omit the clone size; those that give it use once, few, many or a size class.

CASSDPGLGAYNEQFF TGTGCCAGCAGTGATCCGGGACTAGGGGCCTACAATGAGCAGTTCTTC TRBD2 TRBJ2-1 TRBV25-1 -
CASSQDDTASSLF TGCGCCAGCAGCCAAGATGACACAGCCTCTAGTCTCTTT - TRBJ1-1 TRBV4-1 -
CASSRNEGTNTEAFF TGTGCCAGCAGCCGGAATGAGGGGACGAACACTGAAGCTTTCTTT - TRBJ1-1 TRBV13 -
CASSPKDTDYGYTF TGTGCCAGCAGTCCTAAAGACACAGACTATGGCTACACCTTC - TRBJ1-2 TRBV6-5 -
CASSLGLAGELNEQFF TGCGCCAGCAGCTTAGGACTAGCGGGAGAACTGAATGAGCAGTTCTTC TRBD2 TRBJ2-1 TRBV5-1 -
CASSTGRWNTEAFF TGTGCCAGCAGCACAGGTCGGTGGAACACTGAAGCTTTCTTT - TRBJ1-1 TRBV6-4 -
CASSRQGPLDGYTF TGTGCCAGCAGTCGACAGGGGCCGCTGGATGGCTACACCTTC TRBD1 TRBJ1-2 TRBV6-5 -
CASSWRSEQFF TGTGCCTCGAGCTGGCGATCGGAGCAGTTCTTC - TRBJ2-1 TRBV19 -
CAGTAGNSPLHF TGTGCGGGGACGGCGGGAAATTCACCCCTCCACTTT - TRBJ1-6 TRBV6-6 once
CASSPSTRQGNLNEQFF TGTGCCAGTAGTCCCTCGACGAGGCAGGGGAATTTAAATGAGCAGTTCTTC - TRBJ2-1 TRBV19 once
CASSLGVGRSGNTIYF TGTGCCAGCAGCTTGGGGGTGGGCCGCTCTGGAAACACCATATATTTT - TRBJ1-3 TRBV5-4 -
CASSLVGLAGADTQYF TGTGCCAGCAGCTTGGTTGGACTAGCGGGTGCAGATACGCAGTATTTT TRBD2 TRBJ2-3 TRBV5-4 -
CAWSVGPRTEAFF TGTGCCTGGAGTGTAGGCCCGCGGACGGAAGCTTTCTTT - TRBJ1-1 TRBV30 -
CASSLPGSRGYGYTF TGTGCCAGCAGCTTACCGGGCTCCAGGGGCTATGGCTACACCTTC - TRBJ1-2 TRBV11-3 few
CASSETRNTGELFF TGTGCCAGCAGTGAAACAAGGAACACCGGGGAGCTGTTTTTT - TRBJ2-2 TRBV2 -
CATSDVRTAKTGELFF TGTGCCACCAGTGATGTCCGGACAGCTAAAACCGGGGAGCTGTTTTTT - TRBJ2-2 TRBV24-1 -
CASSLGGSRNQPQHF TGTGCCAGCAGCTTAGGTGGCAGCCGAAATCAGCCCCAGCATTTT - TRBJ1-5 TRBV7-2 -
CASSWDWGETQYF TGTGCCAGCAGCTGGGACTGGGGAGAGACCCAGTACTTC - TRBJ2-5 TRBV7-3 -
CASSPRGAYGNTIYF TGTGCCAGCAGCCCTAGGGGCGCTTATGGAAACACCATATATTTT - TRBJ1-3 TRBV9 -
CASSVPGTASFYGYTF TGTGCCAGTAGTGTGCCCGGGACAGCGTCCTTTTATGGCTACACCTTC TRBD1 TRBJ1-2 TRBV19 -
CASSSTVSGNTIYF TGTGCCAGCAGCTCGACAGTCTCTGGAAACACCATATATTTT - TRBJ1-3 TRBV5-4 -
CASIRTVGYTEAFF TGTGCCAGCATCCGGACAGTTGGGTACACTGAAGCTTTCTTT - TRBJ1-1 TRBV2 once
CASSSQGGPSNEQFF TGTGCCAGCAGCTCACAGGGGGGCCCTTCCAATGAGCAGTTCTTC TRBD1 TRBJ2-1 TRBV11-3 -
CASSSQGANYGYTF TGCGCCAGCAGCTCCCAGGGTGCTAACTATGGCTACACCTTC - TRBJ1-2 TRBV5-1 -
CASTMFRGGDTEAFF TGTGCCAGCACGATGTTCAGGGGGGGGGACACTGAAGCTTTCTTT TRBD1 TRBJ1-1 TRBV19 -
CASSRVLQETQYF TGTGCCAGCAGCCGGGTGCTCCAAGAGACCCAGTACTTC - TRBJ2-5 TRBV14 -
CASSLGSGYGYTF TGTGCCAGCAGCTTAGGCTCAGGCTATGGCTACACCTTC - TRBJ1-2 TRBV7-2 -